This T cell receptor beta chain derives from a study of cytomegalovirus exposure and HLA in healthy donors. The CDR3 is 13 residues long. The PCR was carried out with 60 Vbeta primers and 13 Jbeta primers. The method was immunoSEQ multiplex PCR; TCRdb's version includes in-frame clones alone and lacks a portion of them. This sample's table reports 100,000 to 150,000 clones. Sequencing was performed on PBMCs. This clonotype originated in a man between 25 and 39 years old in good health and CMV-seronegative. V gene TRBV12-1 combines with J gene TRBJ1-1. TRBV12-1 is termed a pseudogene. Written as DNA, the CDR3 is TGTGCCAGCAGCTGGGGGGGGAACACTGAAGCTTTCTTT. Translation: CASSWGGNTEAFF.